A selection of T cell receptor beta chains follows, all from one sample in a study of human T cells and chemical hapten exposure. TCRdb passed the RACE reads through MiXCR, listing each CDR3 protein once. Altogether more than 80,000 distinct CDR3 sequences are present, more than 10% being singletons, with the ten largest covering approximately 3.4%. This specimen was whole blood, taken in connection with sensitization to the hapten diphenylcyclopropenone (DPC). These TCRs come from a woman aged 55-75 years with alopecia areata. Some clones in this sample may be carry-over from other donors' samples. The CDR3 runs from the conserved cysteine through the conserved F or W. D genes are given only for firm matches. Rows may omit the clone size; those that give it use once, few, many or a size class.

v_gene: TRBV28; j_gene: TRBJ1-4; d_gene: NA; abundance: many; CDR3nt: TGTGCCAGCAGTCCCTTAGGACAGTCTAATGAAAAACTGTTTTTT; CDR3aa: CASSPLGQSNEKLFF
v_gene: TRBV4-2; j_gene: TRBJ2-3; d_gene: TRBD2; abundance: many; CDR3nt: TGTGCCAGCAGCCAGGAAGGAACTAGCGGTCTCACAGATACGCAGTATTTT; CDR3aa: CASSQEGTSGLTDTQYF
v_gene: TRBV7-3; j_gene: TRBJ1-1; d_gene: TRBD1; abundance: many; CDR3nt: TGTGCCAGCAGCTTAGCGGGACAGGGGAACACTGAAGTTTTCTTT; CDR3aa: CASSLAGQGNTEVFF
v_gene: TRBV7-8; j_gene: TRBJ1-4; d_gene: TRBD1; abundance: many; CDR3nt: TGTGCCAGCAGCTTAGTAGTGACAGGGTCTTCTGAAAAACTGTTTTTT; CDR3aa: CASSLVVTGSSEKLFF
v_gene: TRBV27; j_gene: TRBJ1-2; d_gene: NA; abundance: many; CDR3nt: TGTGCCAGCAGCCAAAGGGGCGGGGATCACGGCTACACCTTC; CDR3aa: CASSQRGGDHGYTF
v_gene: TRBV12-3/TRBV12-4; j_gene: TRBJ2-1; d_gene: NA; abundance: many; CDR3nt: TGTGCCAGCAGCACGACCGGGCGGAACTACAATGAGCAGTTCTTC; CDR3aa: CASSTTGRNYNEQFF
v_gene: TRBV5-1; j_gene: TRBJ1-1; d_gene: NA; abundance: NA; CDR3nt: TGCGCCAGCACCTTGGTCCCATTCGACGGGGGGAACACTGAAGCTTTCTTT; CDR3aa: CASTLVPFDGGNTEAFF
v_gene: TRBV10-1; j_gene: TRBJ2-7; d_gene: NA; abundance: many; CDR3nt: TGCGCCAGCAGTGGAGCAGACTACGAGCAGTACTTC; CDR3aa: CASSGADYEQYF
v_gene: TRBV18; j_gene: TRBJ2-7; d_gene: NA; abundance: NA; CDR3nt: TGTGCCAGCTCACCGGTGGGAAGCTCCTACGAGCAGTACTTC; CDR3aa: CASSPVGSSYEQYF
v_gene: TRBV19; j_gene: TRBJ1-6; d_gene: NA; abundance: few; CDR3nt: TGTGCCAGTAGGGAAAGGAATTCACCCCTCCACTTT; CDR3aa: CASRERNSPLHF
v_gene: TRBV27; j_gene: TRBJ2-6; d_gene: TRBD1; abundance: few; CDR3nt: TGTGCCAGCAGTCCCATGCAGGGGGCTGGGGCCAACGTCCTGACTTTC; CDR3aa: CASSPMQGAGANVLTF
v_gene: TRBV27; j_gene: TRBJ1-2; d_gene: NA; abundance: many; CDR3nt: TGTGCCAGCAAACAAGTAGGGGAGGGAAGACATGGCTACACCTTC; CDR3aa: CASKQVGEGRHGYTF
v_gene: TRBV3-1; j_gene: TRBJ2-1; d_gene: TRBD1; abundance: few; CDR3nt: TGTGCCAGCAGCCAAGACGGCAGGGGGTTAAGTGAGCAGTTCTTC; CDR3aa: CASSQDGRGLSEQFF
v_gene: TRBV18; j_gene: TRBJ1-2; d_gene: TRBD1; abundance: many; CDR3nt: TGTGCCAGCTCACCACGGGGGCGCACAGGGGACTTATATGGCTACACCTTC; CDR3aa: CASSPRGRTGDLYGYTF
v_gene: TRBV7-6; j_gene: TRBJ2-2; d_gene: NA; abundance: many; CDR3nt: TGTGCCAGCAGCTCAGGAAGACAGGGAGGGCCCGGGGAGCTGTTTTTT; CDR3aa: CASSSGRQGGPGELFF
v_gene: TRBV6-2/TRBV6-3; j_gene: TRBJ2-1; d_gene: TRBD1; abundance: many; CDR3nt: TGTGCCAGCAGTTACACCAGGGGGTACTACAATGAGCAGTTCTTC; CDR3aa: CASSYTRGYYNEQFF
v_gene: TRBV19; j_gene: TRBJ1-2; d_gene: TRBD1; abundance: many; CDR3nt: TGTGCCAGTAGTATCATCGCCAGGGGGCTGGGCTATGGCTACACCTTC; CDR3aa: CASSIIARGLGYGYTF
v_gene: TRBV7-4; j_gene: TRBJ1-1; d_gene: NA; abundance: many; CDR3nt: TGTGCCAGCAGCTTACCCGGCAGGGAGGGGACTGAAGCTTTCTTT; CDR3aa: CASSLPGREGTEAFF
v_gene: TRBV9; j_gene: TRBJ2-3; d_gene: NA; abundance: few; CDR3nt: TGTGCCAGCTCCCCTTCTTTGATGGGAGGTGCAGATACGCAGTATTTT; CDR3aa: CASSPSLMGGADTQYF
v_gene: TRBV12-5; j_gene: TRBJ1-1; d_gene: NA; abundance: many; CDR3nt: TGTGCTAGTGCTCCTGGGAACACTGAAGCTTTCTTT; CDR3aa: CASAPGNTEAFF
v_gene: TRBV10-3; j_gene: TRBJ1-1; d_gene: TRBD1; abundance: many; CDR3nt: TGTGCCATCAGCTCCCCGTCGGGACAGGGCCTCATGAACACTGAAGCTTTCTTT; CDR3aa: CAISSPSGQGLMNTEAFF
v_gene: TRBV19; j_gene: TRBJ2-1; d_gene: NA; abundance: NA; CDR3nt: TGTGCCAGTATTTCGGACAGAGACAATGAGCAGTTCTTC; CDR3aa: CASISDRDNEQFF
v_gene: TRBV9; j_gene: TRBJ2-5; d_gene: NA; abundance: NA; CDR3nt: TGTGCCAGCAGCGTAGCAGGGGCTGGACTGGAGACCCAGTACTTC; CDR3aa: CASSVAGAGLETQYF
v_gene: TRBV9; j_gene: TRBJ1-1; d_gene: TRBD1; abundance: few; CDR3nt: TGTGCCAGCAGCACTGGACAGGGGGACACTGAAGCTTTCTTT; CDR3aa: CASSTGQGDTEAFF
v_gene: TRBV5-1; j_gene: TRBJ2-5; d_gene: NA; abundance: NA; CDR3nt: TGCGCCAGCAGCTTTCCGGAGGGGCCGCAAGAGACCCAGTACTTC; CDR3aa: CASSFPEGPQETQYF
v_gene: TRBV3-1; j_gene: TRBJ1-1; d_gene: NA; abundance: few; CDR3nt: TGTGCCAGCAGCCAAGGGACACGACCAGGCACTGAAGCTTTCTTT; CDR3aa: CASSQGTRPGTEAFF
v_gene: TRBV10-3; j_gene: TRBJ2-1; d_gene: NA; abundance: NA; CDR3nt: TGTGCCACCAATAAGGGGGGGGCCAACAATGAGCAGTTCTTC; CDR3aa: CATNKGGANNEQFF
v_gene: TRBV6-6; j_gene: TRBJ2-1; d_gene: TRBD2; abundance: many; CDR3nt: TGTGCCAGCGGGGCTAGCGGGGGACCCAATGAGCAGTTCTTC; CDR3aa: CASGASGGPNEQFF
v_gene: TRBV7-2; j_gene: TRBJ2-1; d_gene: TRBD2; abundance: NA; CDR3nt: TGTGCCAGCAGCTTACGGGCTAGCGGGGGATCTGAGCAGTTCTTC; CDR3aa: CASSLRASGGSEQFF
v_gene: TRBV6-1; j_gene: TRBJ2-6; d_gene: TRBD1; abundance: NA; CDR3nt: TGTGCCATTGTCAGGGGGAACTCTGGGGCCAACGTCCTGACTTTC; CDR3aa: CAIVRGNSGANVLTF
v_gene: TRBV30; j_gene: TRBJ1-1; d_gene: NA; abundance: NA; CDR3nt: TGTGCCTGGAGTGTACAATTAATGAACACTGAAGCTTTCTTT; CDR3aa: CAWSVQLMNTEAFF
v_gene: TRBV18; j_gene: TRBJ1-6; d_gene: TRBD1; abundance: many; CDR3nt: TGTGCCAGCGCGCCCAATGCCGGGACAGGAGCCCGACCCCTCCACTTT; CDR3aa: CASAPNAGTGARPLHF
v_gene: TRBV29-1; j_gene: TRBJ2-7; d_gene: TRBD1; abundance: NA; CDR3nt: TGCAGCGTTGAACCCAGGACAGGGCCAGGCGAGCAGTACTTC; CDR3aa: CSVEPRTGPGEQYF
v_gene: TRBV5-8; j_gene: TRBJ1-3; d_gene: NA; abundance: NA; CDR3nt: TGTGCCAGCAGCGGGGCCAGGGTCCCTGGAAACACCATATATTTT; CDR3aa: CASSGARVPGNTIYF
v_gene: TRBV29-1; j_gene: TRBJ2-7; d_gene: NA; abundance: many; CDR3nt: TGCAGCTATTCGGGGAGTCCAGACAGCTCCTACGAGCAGTACTTC; CDR3aa: CSYSGSPDSSYEQYF
v_gene: TRBV3-1; j_gene: TRBJ1-1; d_gene: NA; abundance: few; CDR3nt: TGTGCCAGCAGCCAAGGGACGCTCGACACTGAAGCTTTCTTT; CDR3aa: CASSQGTLDTEAFF
v_gene: TRBV5-1; j_gene: TRBJ1-4; d_gene: NA; abundance: many; CDR3nt: TGCGCCAGCGGAGTCTCCAGTGAAAAACTGTTTTTT; CDR3aa: CASGVSSEKLFF
v_gene: TRBV11-2; j_gene: TRBJ2-3; d_gene: NA; abundance: NA; CDR3nt: TGTGCCAGCAGCCGGCTTCAACGTTCAGGGGGGGTGGCAGATACGCAGTATTTT; CDR3aa: CASSRLQRSGGVADTQYF
v_gene: TRBV20-1; j_gene: TRBJ1-2; d_gene: NA; abundance: NA; CDR3nt: TGCAGTGCGAGAGGACAGTGGGGCTATGGCTACACCTTC; CDR3aa: CSARGQWGYGYTF
v_gene: TRBV10-3; j_gene: TRBJ2-7; d_gene: TRBD1; abundance: NA; CDR3nt: TGTGCCATCCAAAGAGGGACAGGGTCGATCTACGAGCAGTACTTC; CDR3aa: CAIQRGTGSIYEQYF
v_gene: TRBV5-6; j_gene: TRBJ1-6; d_gene: NA; abundance: few; CDR3nt: TGTGCCAGCAGCCAGGGCCGGTTGGTCTCACCCCTCCACTTT; CDR3aa: CASSQGRLVSPLHF
v_gene: TRBV4-1; j_gene: TRBJ2-3; d_gene: NA; abundance: few; CDR3nt: TGCGCCAGCAGCCAAGAAGGGGCAGACAATACGCAGTATTTT; CDR3aa: CASSQEGADNTQYF
v_gene: TRBV18; j_gene: TRBJ1-1; d_gene: NA; abundance: NA; CDR3nt: TGTGCCAGCTCCCGGGGGGGAGGTGGGACTGAAGCTTTCTTT; CDR3aa: CASSRGGGGTEAFF
v_gene: TRBV2; j_gene: TRBJ2-3; d_gene: NA; abundance: NA; CDR3nt: TGTGCCAGCACTGCGGTTGAGGCAGATACGCAGTATTTT; CDR3aa: CASTAVEADTQYF
v_gene: TRBV30; j_gene: TRBJ1-5; d_gene: NA; abundance: NA; CDR3nt: TGTGCCTGGAGTTCAGGGAATGGCAATCAGCCCCAGCATTTT; CDR3aa: CAWSSGNGNQPQHF
v_gene: TRBV10-3; j_gene: TRBJ1-5; d_gene: TRBD1; abundance: many; CDR3nt: TGTGCCATCAGCCCCGGGACAGATCAGCCCCAGCATTTT; CDR3aa: CAISPGTDQPQHF
v_gene: TRBV3-1; j_gene: TRBJ2-2; d_gene: NA; abundance: NA; CDR3nt: TGTGCCAGCAGCCGCGGGACGACGAACACCGGGGAGCTGTTTTTT; CDR3aa: CASSRGTTNTGELFF
v_gene: TRBV7-9; j_gene: TRBJ2-5; d_gene: NA; abundance: many; CDR3nt: TGTGCCAGCAGCTTCGGACAATCGACAGGAGAAGAGACCCAGTACTTC; CDR3aa: CASSFGQSTGEETQYF
v_gene: TRBV20-1; j_gene: TRBJ1-4; d_gene: NA; abundance: NA; CDR3nt: TGCAGTGCTCCACTCCGGGAAAAAGGGCGTGAAAAACTGTTTTTT; CDR3aa: CSAPLREKGREKLFF
v_gene: TRBV5-1; j_gene: TRBJ2-3; d_gene: TRBD2; abundance: few; CDR3nt: TGCGCCAGCAGCTTGGGACTAGCGGGCTCCACAGATACGCAGTATTTT; CDR3aa: CASSLGLAGSTDTQYF
v_gene: TRBV7-2; j_gene: TRBJ2-5; d_gene: TRBD1; abundance: few; CDR3nt: TGTGCCAGCAGCTTAGCTAGTCGGGCAGGGGGTCCCCAAGAGACCCAGTACTTC; CDR3aa: CASSLASRAGGPQETQYF
v_gene: TRBV7-9; j_gene: TRBJ1-1; d_gene: NA; abundance: many; CDR3nt: TGTGCCAGCAGCGAGCCGAGGATGAACACTGAAGCTTTCTTT; CDR3aa: CASSEPRMNTEAFF
v_gene: TRBV6-1; j_gene: TRBJ2-1; d_gene: TRBD2; abundance: NA; CDR3nt: TGTGCCAGCAGTACTAGCGGGGCATCCTACAATGAGCAGTTCTTC; CDR3aa: CASSTSGASYNEQFF
v_gene: TRBV6-2/TRBV6-3; j_gene: TRBJ2-5; d_gene: TRBD2; abundance: NA; CDR3nt: TGTGCCAGTAACTCGGGACTAGCGGGCCAAGAGACCCAGTACTTC; CDR3aa: CASNSGLAGQETQYF